This is a list of T cell receptor beta chains from one sample in a study of blood T cell repertoires in COVID-19. TCRdb's table, derived via immunoSEQ multiplex PCR, lists solely in-frame clones and lacks some. The sample includes some 87,000 clones, about 92% of them seen just once. Sequencing used peripheral blood. Every receptor here comes from a woman aged 55 to 70 with active COVID-19. CDR3s include the opening cysteine and the closing phenylalanine or tryptophan. Each record gives: clone size, V gene, J gene, D gene, CDR3 protein, CDR3 DNA. The D gene is left open where the match is weak. A clone size is listed for some rows: how often the clone was seen (once, few, many), or a class if it is expanded.

NA	TRBV6-5	TRBJ2-1	TRBD1	CASSLGTGTYNEQFF	TGTGCCAGCAGTTTGGGGACAGGGACCTACAATGAGCAGTTCTTC
few	TRBV6-6	TRBJ2-7	NA	CASSYGGTSYEQYF	TGTGCCAGCAGTTACGGCGGAACCTCCTACGAGCAGTACTTC
NA	TRBV13	TRBJ2-5	TRBD2	CASSFTASGRAETQYF	TGTGCCAGCAGTTTCACGGCTAGCGGGAGGGCGGAGACCCAGTACTTC
NA	TRBV5-4	TRBJ2-3	TRBD2	CASSLVVLAGGSDTQYF	TGTGCCAGCAGCTTGGTTGTCCTAGCGGGAGGATCAGATACGCAGTATTTT
NA	TRBV6-5	TRBJ2-7	TRBD2	CASSVGGLAHDEQYF	TGTGCCAGCAGCGTCGGGGGACTAGCCCACGACGAGCAGTACTTC
NA	TRBV27	TRBJ1-6	TRBD1	CASSFDREASPLHF	TGTGCCAGCAGTTTCGACAGGGAGGCTTCACCCCTCCACTTT
NA	TRBV7-6	TRBJ2-3	NA	CASSLVAAGADTQYF	TGTGCCAGCAGCTTAGTTGCGGCAGGGGCTGATACGCAGTATTTT
NA	TRBV7-8	TRBJ1-1	TRBD1	CASSPDRGRVEAFF	TGTGCCAGCAGCCCCGACAGGGGGCGGGTTGAAGCTTTCTTT
NA	TRBV28	TRBJ1-4	NA	CASRPWGGDINEKLFF	TGTGCCAGCAGACCTTGGGGAGGGGACATAAATGAAAAACTGTTTTTT
once	TRBV3-1/TRBV3-2	TRBJ2-1	TRBD2	CASSQQRTSGNEQFF	TGTGCCAGCAGCCAACAACGGACTAGCGGCAATGAGCAGTTCTTC
once	TRBV4-2	TRBJ1-2	TRBD1	CASSQATGTDGYTF	TGTGCCAGCAGCCAAGCGACAGGGACCGATGGCTACACCTTC
NA	TRBV6-2/TRBV6-3	TRBJ2-2	TRBD2	CASRPLLAGVRTGELFF	TGTGCCAGCAGACCTCTACTAGCGGGAGTTCGGACCGGGGAGCTGTTTTTT
NA	TRBV5-1	TRBJ2-1	TRBD2	CASSSLAGESNEQFF	TGCGCCAGCAGCTCACTAGCGGGGGAAAGCAATGAGCAGTTCTTC
NA	TRBV11-2	TRBJ1-1	TRBD1	CASSFDRANTEAFF	TGTGCCAGCAGCTTCGACAGGGCGAACACTGAAGCTTTCTTT
once	TRBV7-6	TRBJ2-7	NA	CASSSSFSYEQYF	TGTGCCAGCAGCTCGAGCTTCTCCTACGAGCAGTACTTC
NA	TRBV9	TRBJ2-7	TRBD1	CASSVGTGDYEQYF	TGTGCCAGCAGCGTGGGGACAGGGGACTACGAGCAGTACTTC
once	TRBV19	TRBJ2-5	TRBD1	CASSLRQGALETQYF	TGTGCCAGTAGTCTTCGACAGGGGGCGCTTGAGACCCAGTACTTC
NA	TRBV5-1	TRBJ2-2	NA	CASSGGGLQNTGELFF	TGCGCCAGCAGCGGCGGAGGACTCCAGAACACCGGGGAGCTGTTTTTT
NA	TRBV6-5	TRBJ2-1	TRBD2	CASRQGAGVFF	TGTGCCAGCAGACAAGGGGCGGGGGTTTTCTTC
NA	TRBV28	TRBJ2-2	TRBD2	CASSLLRGAGTGELFF	TGTGCCAGCAGTTTACTGCGGGGGGCGGGGACCGGGGAGCTGTTTTTT
once	TRBV30	TRBJ2-3	TRBD2	CAWTLRGASTDTQYF	TGTGCCTGGACTTTGCGGGGGGCAAGCACAGATACGCAGTATTTT
NA	TRBV20-1	TRBJ2-1	TRBD2	CSASVTSGYYNEQFF	TGCAGTGCTAGTGTCACTAGCGGATACTACAATGAGCAGTTCTTC
NA	TRBV14	TRBJ1-6	TRBD1	CASSRIRDRGSDNSPLHF	TGTGCCAGCAGCCGGATACGGGACAGGGGATCGGATAATTCACCCCTCCACTTT
NA	TRBV19	TRBJ1-5	TRBD1	CASSRQGASQPQHF	TGTGCCAGTAGTAGACAGGGGGCCAGTCAGCCCCAGCATTTT